Sequencing of this TCR beta chain was carried out in a study of blood T cells in healthy people across ages. Study as a whole: Through template switching, about one barcoded beta molecule was captured per two T cells, as measured in model experiments.

A sample-barcoded 5' primer and a J-beta primer mix were used in a second PCR of roughly 7 to 12 cycles. Individual samples furnished no less than 2.5 million CDR3-containing paired-end reads apiece. Via MiXCR, TCRdb re-called the 5' RACE reads, giving one row per CDR3 protein. The sample carries fewer than 2 million distinct CDR3 sequences, 39% recorded once. There are 13 residues in the CDR3. V lost 3 bases to trimming and J lost 7 bases; unmatched junction nucleotides: 4. Broader study findings: Age brought a roughly linear fall in TCR beta diversity measured per million T cells.

Comment on this clonotype: Its specificity is unknown.

The chain is built from TRBV12-3 or TRBV12-4 and TRBJ1-2; TRBD1 matches 8 bases. The sample consisted of blood. The TCR originated in a human donor in good health. CDR3 DNA: TGTGCCAGCAGTTTCAGGGGGCAGACTGGCTACACCTTC. As protein: CASSFRGQTGYTF.